This T cell receptor beta chain is drawn from a study of blood T cell repertoires in COVID-19. About the research overall: There were acute and convalescent COVID-19 samples, and they came from the United States, Italy and Spain.

Recovery among Cohort 3 donors was established by two negative PCRs, clearance, or symptom resolution. With V trimmed by 2 bases and J by 8 bases, 4 bases remained unmatched. The CDR3 covers 15 residues. The germline V gene has CDR1 SNHLY and CDR2 FYNNEI. Clones were read by immunoSEQ multiplex PCR, and TCRdb kept only the in-frame ones, dropping some. The sample gives about 280,000 clones, 87% of which show up once; under 7% is in the top ten. This chain connects TRBV2 to TRBJ1-6; 9 positions match TRBD1. The sequenced sample was PBMCs or T cells enriched from blood (not recorded which). The clonotype was recovered from a woman aged 40 to 50 who had recovered from COVID-19. This chain's CDR3 is CASSEKQGAYSPLHF. As DNA, the CDR3 is TGTGCCAGCAGTGAAAAACAGGGGGCTTATTCACCCCTCCACTTT.